This T cell receptor beta chain comes out of a study of blood T cell repertoires in COVID-19. Study in general: In each case, the material was cDNA or gDNA derived from T cells, B-cell-depleted T cells, or PBMCs.

V was cut by 0 bases and J by 7 bases, with 8 bases left in between. This CDR3 is built from 13 residues. The germline V gene encodes CDR1 SGHDT and CDR2 YYEEEE. As handled by the study authors: By means of reference gene primer amplification, nucleated cell counts were estimated. Clones were sequenced by immunoSEQ multiplex PCR, and TCRdb holds only the in-frame ones, with some missing. The V and J calls and clone size come from that table; D and trimming were worked out from the DNA. Among tens of thousands of clones listed, 80% to 90% were seen once. This clone was seen once. This chain uses TRBV5-6 with TRBJ1-5; no clear D. The clonotype comes from a woman of 80 years or more with COVID-19, enrolled during active disease. Sequenced material: peripheral blood. The CDR3 sequence is CASSLGLSQPQHF. The CDR3 DNA reads as TGTGCCAGCAGCTTGGGACTTAGCCAGCCCCAGCATTTT.